The rows below give T cell receptor beta chains drawn from one sample of a study of T cells expressing NK-cell markers. Following a re-call of the 5' RACE reads, TCRdb has one entry per CDR3 protein and lacks DNA. Its table lists fewer than 550,000 distinct CDR3 sequences. Source material: blood T cells: a sorted CD56 or NKG2C T cell subset, CD4+ or CD8+ T cells, or bulk PBMC T cells (not recorded which). These TCRs come from a woman between 45 and 65 years old in good health. The CDR3 runs from the conserved cysteine through the conserved F or W.

TRBJ2-1 | TRBV7-2 | CASSLVGNREQFF
TRBJ2-1 | TRBV3-1 | CASSQLAGGPNEQFF
TRBJ2-7 | TRBV13 | CASSFLRDPPYEQYF
TRBJ1-5 | TRBV25-1 | CASSSGAALLQAQHF
TRBJ1-6 | TRBV6-6 | CASSYGTDNSPLHF
TRBJ2-2 | TRBV5-1 | CASTAGGAKNTGELFF
TRBJ1-4 | TRBV3-1 | CASSQDPGVTNEKLFF
TRBJ1-1 | TRBV2 | CASSGAPGDEAFF
TRBJ1-1 | TRBV20-1 | CSARDSERGKQTYTEAFF
TRBJ2-3 | TRBV5-1 | CASSRSTSGRAGDTQYF
TRBJ1-3 | TRBV25-1 | CASSPVGANGNTIYF
TRBJ2-7 | TRBV29-1 | CSVLDRAKNYEQYF
TRBJ2-5 | TRBV7-8 | CASSRATVQGRETQYF
TRBJ2-1 | TRBV3-1 | CASSPSRASGNNEQFF
TRBJ1-2 | TRBV27 | CASRGSRGFEYGYTF
TRBJ2-5 | TRBV7-2 | CASSFPGLAAQETQYF
TRBJ2-5 | TRBV29-1 | CSVRTSGETQYF
TRBJ2-7 | TRBV5-1 | CASKRATSGSDQYF
TRBJ1-6 | TRBV30 | CAWSVRQGANSPLHF
TRBJ2-4 | TRBV18 | CASSPDGVIQYF
TRBJ2-1 | TRBV15 | CATSARRWSEQFF
TRBJ2-1 | TRBV5-5 | CASSPRPQGADNEQFF
TRBJ2-7 | TRBV30 | CAWRTATYEQYF
TRBJ2-1 | TRBV2 | CASGLDSRNEQFF
TRBJ2-1 | TRBV7-2 | CASSLVADINEQFF
TRBJ2-2 | TRBV15 | CATSNHGQPTGELFF
TRBJ2-1 | TRBV5-1 | CASSLGNSLGLSSYNEQFF
TRBJ1-4 | TRBV2 | CASSDITGGDEKLFF
TRBJ2-1 | TRBV12-3/TRBV12-4 | CASSLAVTGNSYNEQFF
TRBJ2-1 | TRBV4-2 | CASSQGRSGSRNEQFF
TRBJ2-1 | TRBV7-2 | CASSEQLAGLYNEQFF
TRBJ2-5 | TRBV7-8 | CASRPSLRGAGETQYF
TRBJ2-3 | TRBV6-1 | CASDPQTTDTQYF
TRBJ2-5 | TRBV7-9 | CASSDRGRRETQYF
TRBJ2-1 | TRBV6-5 | CASSYSGLGLGNEQFF
TRBJ1-4 | TRBV5-5 | CASSSLPGQGQGEKLFF
TRBJ1-4 | TRBV5-1 | CASSGGQLNEKLFF
TRBJ2-2 | TRBV5-5 | CASSPFGMGLAGYTGELFF
TRBJ2-7 | TRBV11-2 | CASSWTRTYEQYF
TRBJ1-1 | TRBV5-1 | CASSLARGFGTEAFF
TRBJ2-1 | TRBV12-3/TRBV12-4 | CASSFGLAGYNEQFF
TRBJ1-5 | TRBV29-1 | CSVRDYSNQPQHF